Sequencing of this T cell receptor beta chain was carried out in a study of cytomegalovirus exposure and HLA in healthy donors (dated by TCRdb to between 2016 and 2019). About the study as a whole: In an earlier analysis of approximately 640 of the donors, approximately 260 Gb of sequence data and approximately 100 million unique TCR beta sequences from roughly 200 million T cells were reported. In a later analysis, previously published TCR beta repertoires from 666 donors were re-analyzed and high-resolution HLA genotyping was added so that TCR occurrence patterns could be studied. The study was designed to test whether signatures of past pathogen exposure could be identified by cataloging public T cell receptors. The later analysis used no new phenotypic data to find candidate immune exposures, relying instead on TCR beta sequences and their occurrence across donors. Among 300 to 450 genotyped donors of the cohort, an average of approximately 240,000 unique TCR beta nucleotide sequences were sequenced per donor, around 20% of them non-productive. Every discovery cohort repertoire had been produced on one sequencing platform. Of the roughly 400 genotyped donors, 81% were placed in the genetic ancestry cluster associated with self-reported Caucasian donors. HLA typing included class I and class II loci at four-digit resolution. Roughly 300 gigabases of sequencing data and around 80 million unique TCR sequences made up an early release that covered under 750 HLA-typed donors. Genome-wide SNP genotypes for about 65% of the 666 donors were used in a later genetic analysis, which treated that subset as a discovery cohort. Typing coverage varied by locus: about 620-640 donors for A, B, C, DRB1 and DQB1; around 560 for DQA1; approximately 570 for DPA1; approximately 450 for DPB1. Several DR-DQ haplotypes were treated as single units for association and clustering because of strong linkage in the cohort. Alongside the repertoire data, information on donor age, sex, ethnicity and CMV serostatus was compiled. An earlier analysis of nearly 600 of the donors applied high-throughput TCR beta sequencing to assess whether each TCR beta V gene segment acted as functional or pseudogenic. Besides the first cohort of more than 650 subjects, a separate validation cohort made up of roughly 120 different subjects was used. High-throughput TCR immunosequencing, statistical association of individual TCRs with disease status, and machine learning were combined to predict cytomegalovirus infection status. Using immunosequencing, the study profiled T cell repertoires from 640 or so subjects and related those repertoires to cytomegalovirus serostatus.

At the junction V is shortened by 0 bases and J by 4 bases; bases outside the gene matches: 2. The CDR3 starts with the cysteine, ends with the phenylalanine, and has 14 residues. Only the CDR3 region is kept as DNA, spanning 42 bases read in frame from base 1. CDR1 and CDR2 (SGHRS, YFSETQ) derive from the germline V gene. In regard to this clone: This clone's antigen is unknown. Base qualities are missing; no much larger clone stands one base away.

The cohort was made up of about 670 healthy bone marrow donors. Cohort members were all nominally healthy when sampled, although unrecorded immune exposures were likely present. The donor tested CMV seronegative and was one of the 352 seronegative cohort members. Every donor gave a peripheral blood sample, and the peripheral blood mononuclear cells from that sample were used for TCR beta sequencing. Genomic DNA extraction from the blood cell samples was performed with the Qiagen DNeasy Blood Extraction Kit. Library prep was done by the immunoSEQ multiplex PCR assay. The multiplex PCR relied on a mix of 60 forward primers for TCR Vbeta segments and 13 reverse primers for TCR Jbeta segments. The CDR3 region of rearranged TCR beta genes was amplified from genomic DNA by a multiplex PCR assay. The amplified TCR beta libraries were sequenced on the Illumina HiSeq System as 87-base-pair reads. The authors' analysis ran thus. A later analysis tallied roughly 76 million unique TCR beta chains across the 700 or so repertoires, and approximately 12 million of those chains were shared by two or more donors. Raw reads were error-corrected and collapsed into unique sequences with a nearest-neighbor algorithm that merged closely related sequences to remove PCR and sequencing errors. CDR3 sequences were aligned to IMGT reference sequences to assign V, D and J gene segments. For a sequence to be retained, a match of at least six nucleotides to both a V gene segment and a J gene segment was required. A rearrangement counted as productive if the CDR3 had no stop codons and remained in frame with V and J, and every other rearrangement counted as non-productive. Following IMGT convention, CDR3 was defined as the stretch from the second conserved V-encoded cysteine to the conserved J-encoded phenylalanine. The earlier analysis of roughly 590 of the donors excluded sequences that lacked an unambiguous match to a single V gene segment. An earlier analysis of several hundred of the donors called V segments functional above 56.7% productive rearrangements and segregating when the between-donor standard deviation exceeded 5%. A statistical classification framework was built to diagnose cytomegalovirus status from the catalog of TCR beta chain sequences. In a later analysis, V and J genes were assigned by comparing TCR nucleotide sequences against IMGT/GENE-DB human TR gene sequences. A later analysis assigned CDR3 sequences and most-parsimonious VDJ recombination scenarios with the TCRdist pipeline. In a later analysis, every TCR beta chain was defined by the combination of its CDR3 amino acid sequence and its V-gene family, and reads without a unique V-gene family were dropped. As a way to deal with suspected cross-contamination and a sequencing artifact, a later analysis dropped hundreds of nucleotide sequences that were highly shared and had low generation probability. In a later analysis, a clonal expansion index was calculated for each public chain from normalized within-repertoire ranks of inferred template counts. Generation probabilities in a later analysis came from a VDJ recombination model fitted to out-of-frame rearrangements, and those results were checked against IGoR. A later analysis scored TCR-TCR, TCR-HLA and TCR-CMV co-occurrence with hypergeometric tests, applying a repertoire-size bias correction to TCR pairs. In a later analysis, false discovery rates were estimated by permuting HLA or CMV assignments 20 times. In a later analysis, co-occurring TCRs were grouped using DBSCAN, with TCRdist sequence similarity added in when clustering inside HLA-allele-positive subsets. Repertoires with fewer than 30,000 or more than 120,000 public chains, plus five repertoires with anomalous nucleotide sharing, were excluded from co-occurrence clustering. The table was pulled from immuneACCESS by TCRdb, which kept in-frame rearrangements only. Such tables lose some clones; where checked, under half of the loss comes from unresolved V genes, and the rest has no known cause. The D gene and trimming were derived from the DNA, and the V and J assignments and clone size from that table. A total of 110,000 to 150,000 clones appear in this sample, about 80% of them only once. Around 4.4% of the sample is taken by the ten largest.

Study-wide findings and limitations: A cluster of highly shared sequence variants was judged likely to be a technical artifact of the sequencing pipeline. Because some donors lacked HLA typing at each locus, the association tests relied only on the typed subset. In this cohort, only TCR beta chains were sequenced, and detectable features were limited by the absence of alpha or paired-chain data. Specific HLA alleles were associated with 15,000 to 20,000 TCR beta sequences at a false discovery rate of 0.05 in a later analysis. Some IMGT-functional V segments, including TRBV6-2 and TRBV6-3, could not be told apart with the 87-base-pair reads, so those segments were excluded. In vitro tests confirmed that a few of the cytomegalovirus-associated TCR beta chains recognize cytomegalovirus antigens. The only immune exposure information available for the cohort was CMV serostatus. Most CMV-associated TCR beta chains appeared to be HLA-restricted in a later analysis, and the HLA associations seemed to be driven largely by CMV exposure. In a later analysis, TCR association rates were found to vary across HLA loci, with the most associated TCRs seen for DRB1 alleles and the fewest for HLA-C alleles. Linkage disequilibrium might explain the correlated functional status among segregating V segments, but an unknown experimental factor could not be excluded. A total of roughly 160 TCR beta chains were listed by the study as associated with cytomegalovirus. The earlier analysis of approximately 540 of the donors excluded roughly 16 rarely observed V segments, including chromosome 9 orphons, because counts were too low. The classifier was reported to diagnose cytomegalovirus status with high specificity and sensitivity in both the original and validation cohorts. Roughly uniform sequencing depth across donors was assumed in presence/absence analyses, although this assumption may not hold. In a later analysis, HLA-associated TCR beta chains showed more clonal expansion and lower generation probabilities than non-associated chains that were equally common. According to a later genetic analysis, donors in an Asian-associated ancestry cluster had fewer N-insertions in productive TCRs than the approximately 610-donor mean. A further reported finding was that TCR beta sequences accurately predicted the HLA-A and HLA-B alleles for most subjects in the first cohort. A later genetic analysis associated a missense DCLRE1C variant with V-gene and J-gene trimming of TCR beta chains, and an independent cohort replicated the association. The authors suggested that the approach could potentially be extended to other disease states and immunological phenotypes. In an earlier analysis of under 600 of the donors, most TCR beta V segments were observed in productive rearrangements about 87% or about 30% of the time, broadly matching IMGT annotations. Assigning TCR associations to individual alleles was difficult when HLA alleles, especially DR and DQ, strongly co-occurred. According to a later analysis, parvovirus B19, influenza, CMV and Epstein-Barr virus appeared linked to several top co-occurrence clusters. While some public TCRs were present in many individuals, most TCR sequences turned up only very rarely across donors.

The clonotype originates from a man aged 40-49 years in good health and CMV-seronegative. The V and J genes are TRBV5-1 and TRBJ1-2; 8 bases in the middle match TRBD1. Sequenced input: PBMCs. The nucleotide sequence is given as TGCGCCAGCAGCTTGGGGGGACAGGCCTATGGCTACACCTTC. The translation is CASSLGGQAYGYTF.